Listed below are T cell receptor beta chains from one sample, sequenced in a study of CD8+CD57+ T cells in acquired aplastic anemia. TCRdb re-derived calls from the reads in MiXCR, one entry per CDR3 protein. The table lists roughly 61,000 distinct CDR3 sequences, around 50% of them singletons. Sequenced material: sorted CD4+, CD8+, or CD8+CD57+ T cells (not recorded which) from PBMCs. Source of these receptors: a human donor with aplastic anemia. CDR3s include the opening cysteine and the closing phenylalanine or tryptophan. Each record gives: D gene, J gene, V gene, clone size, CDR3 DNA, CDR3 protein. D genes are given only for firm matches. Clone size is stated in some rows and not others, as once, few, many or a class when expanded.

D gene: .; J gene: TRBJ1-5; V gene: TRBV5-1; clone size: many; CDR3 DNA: TGCGCCAGCAGCTTGGGGGCAGGGGATCAGCCCCAGCATTTT; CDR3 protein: CASSLGAGDQPQHF
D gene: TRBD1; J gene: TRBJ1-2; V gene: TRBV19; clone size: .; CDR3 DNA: TGTGCCAGTAGTATTCTCCGCGGGTTTTTGGCGACCGGGACAGCCTATGGCTACACCTTC; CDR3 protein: CASSILRGFLATGTAYGYTF
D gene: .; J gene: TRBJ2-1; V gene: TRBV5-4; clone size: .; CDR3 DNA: TGTGCCAGCAGCTCAGGGGTGGACACGTACAATGAGCAGTTCTTC; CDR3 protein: CASSSGVDTYNEQFF
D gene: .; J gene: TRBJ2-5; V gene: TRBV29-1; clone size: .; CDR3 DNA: TGCAGCGTTGATTTTCTGGGAGGTTCCGAGACCCAGTACTTC; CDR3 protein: CSVDFLGGSETQYF
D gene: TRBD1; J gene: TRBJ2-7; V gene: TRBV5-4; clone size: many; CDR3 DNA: TGTGCCAGCAGCCTAACAGGGGACTCCTACGAGCAGTACTTC; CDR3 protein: CASSLTGDSYEQYF
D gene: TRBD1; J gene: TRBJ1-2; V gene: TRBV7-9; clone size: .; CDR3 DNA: TGTGCCAGCAGCCTGACAGGGCCCAACGTACACTATGGCTACACCTTC; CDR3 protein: CASSLTGPNVHYGYTF
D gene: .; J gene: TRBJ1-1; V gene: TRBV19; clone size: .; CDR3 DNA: TGTGCCAGTAGTATCACGAGGGCTGAAGCTTCCTTT; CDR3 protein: CASSITRAEASF
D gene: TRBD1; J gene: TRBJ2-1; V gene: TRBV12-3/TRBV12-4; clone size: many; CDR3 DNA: TGTGCCAGCAGTTCAGACAGGGGGCTAGACAATGAGCAGTTCTTC; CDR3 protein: CASSSDRGLDNEQFF
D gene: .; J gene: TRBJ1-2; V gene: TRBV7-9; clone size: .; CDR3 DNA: TGTGCCAGCAGCTTGGCGCTTAGGGGCTACACCTTC; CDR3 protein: CASSLALRGYTF
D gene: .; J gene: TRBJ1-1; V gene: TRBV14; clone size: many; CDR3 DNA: TGTGCCAGCAGCCAGCCCAGGGAGAACACTGAAGCTTTCTTT; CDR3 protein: CASSQPRENTEAFF
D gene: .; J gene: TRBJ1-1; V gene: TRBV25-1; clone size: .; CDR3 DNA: TGTGCCAGCAGTGAATTAGGGCAGCTAGCTTTCTTT; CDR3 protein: CASSELGQLAFF
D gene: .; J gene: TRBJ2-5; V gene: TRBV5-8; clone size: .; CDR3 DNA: TGTGCCAGCATCTTTCGAGGGAGTCCTCGGACCCAGTACTTC; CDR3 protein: CASIFRGSPRTQYF
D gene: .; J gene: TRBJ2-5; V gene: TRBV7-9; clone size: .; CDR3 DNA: TGTGCCAGCAGCGCAGTAGCAGAGACCCAGTACTTC; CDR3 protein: CASSAVAETQYF
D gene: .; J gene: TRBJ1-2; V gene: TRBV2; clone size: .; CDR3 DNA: TGTGCCAGCAGTGAAGACTGGACCGACCACTATGGCCACACCTTC; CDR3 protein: CASSEDWTDHYGHTF
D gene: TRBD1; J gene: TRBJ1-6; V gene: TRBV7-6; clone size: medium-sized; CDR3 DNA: TGTGCCAGCAGCATAGGACAGGTTGGGGATTCACCCCTCCACTTT; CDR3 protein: CASSIGQVGDSPLHF
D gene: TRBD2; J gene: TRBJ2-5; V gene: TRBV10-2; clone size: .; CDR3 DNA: TGCGCCGGCAGATTCGGACTAGCGGGGGGGCAAAAGACCCAGTACTTC; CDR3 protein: CAGRFGLAGGQKTQYF
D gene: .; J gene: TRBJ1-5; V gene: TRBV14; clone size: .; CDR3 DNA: TGTGCCAGCAGCCGGGGGGCGGATCAGCCCCAGCATTTT; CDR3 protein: CASSRGADQPQHF
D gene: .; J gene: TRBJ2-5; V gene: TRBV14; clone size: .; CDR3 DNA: TGTGCCAGCAGCCAAGATGCAGGAATGAGGGAGACCCAGTACTTC; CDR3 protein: CASSQDAGMRETQYF
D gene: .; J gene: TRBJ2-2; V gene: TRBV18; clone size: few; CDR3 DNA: TGTGCCAGCTCACCAGGCGACGCCAACACCGGGGAGCTGTTTTTT; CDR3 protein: CASSPGDANTGELFF
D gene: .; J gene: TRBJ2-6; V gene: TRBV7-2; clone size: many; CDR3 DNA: TGTGCCAGCAGCCCCATAGCCGGGGCCAACGTCCTGACTTTC; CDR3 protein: CASSPIAGANVLTF
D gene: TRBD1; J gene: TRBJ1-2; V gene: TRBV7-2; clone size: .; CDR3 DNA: TGTGCCAGCAGCCCCCAGACAGGGGCAGTGGATGGCTACACCTTC; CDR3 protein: CASSPQTGAVDGYTF
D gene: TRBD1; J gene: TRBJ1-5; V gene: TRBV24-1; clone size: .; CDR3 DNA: TGTGCCACCAGTGAGGGACAGATTCAGCCCCAGCATTTT; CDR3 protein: CATSEGQIQPQHF
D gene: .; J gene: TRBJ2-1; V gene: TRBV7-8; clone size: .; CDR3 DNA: TGTGCCAGCAGCCCTCAGTATGAGCAGTTCTTC; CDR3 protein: CASSPQYEQFF
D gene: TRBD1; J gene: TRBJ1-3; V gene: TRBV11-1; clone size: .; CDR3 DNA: TGTGCCAGCAGCTTAAGTACAGGGGGCTTTGGAAACACCATATATTTT; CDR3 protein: CASSLSTGGFGNTIYF
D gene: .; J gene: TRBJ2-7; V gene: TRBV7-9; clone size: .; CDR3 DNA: TGTGCCAGCAGCCACCCGGGGCATGGTATCGGGGAGCAGTACTTC; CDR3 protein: CASSHPGHGIGEQYF
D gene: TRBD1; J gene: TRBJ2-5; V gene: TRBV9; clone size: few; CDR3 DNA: TGTGCCAGCAGCGCTACGGGACAGCGGGAGACCCAGTACTTC; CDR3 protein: CASSATGQRETQYF
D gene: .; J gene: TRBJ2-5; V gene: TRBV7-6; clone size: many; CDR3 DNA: TGTGCCAGCAGCTCCCCCCCGGTGGGGACCCAGTACTTC; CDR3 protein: CASSSPPVGTQYF
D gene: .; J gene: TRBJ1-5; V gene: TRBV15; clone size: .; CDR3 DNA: TGTGCCACCAGCAGAGATCAACAGGGTCAGCCCCAGCATTTT; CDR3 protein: CATSRDQQGQPQHF
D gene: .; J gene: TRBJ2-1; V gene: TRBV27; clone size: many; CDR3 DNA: TGTGCCAGCAGTTTAAGGGGCGGTGAGCAGTTCTTC; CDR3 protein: CASSLRGGEQFF
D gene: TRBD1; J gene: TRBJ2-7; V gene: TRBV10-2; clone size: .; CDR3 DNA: TGCGCCAGCAGTTCCCGACAGGGGATGGGTGAGCAGTACTTC; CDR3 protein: CASSSRQGMGEQYF
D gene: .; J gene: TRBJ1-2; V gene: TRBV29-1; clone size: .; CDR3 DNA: TGCAGCGTTGAGGGGGGACGAGGAGGCTACACCTTC; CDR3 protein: CSVEGGRGGYTF
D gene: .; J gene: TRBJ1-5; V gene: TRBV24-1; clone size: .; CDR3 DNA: TGTGCCACCTCCTGGGAGGCGAGTCAGCCCCAGCATTTT; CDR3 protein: CATSWEASQPQHF
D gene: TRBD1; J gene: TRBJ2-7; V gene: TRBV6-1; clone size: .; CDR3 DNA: TGTGCCAGCACACCCAGGGACAGGAGCTCCTACGAGCAGTACTTC; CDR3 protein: CASTPRDRSSYEQYF
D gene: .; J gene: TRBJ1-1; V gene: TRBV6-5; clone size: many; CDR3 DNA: TGTGCCAGCAGTTACTCGAGGGACGGCGGAGGGACTGAAGCTTTCTTT; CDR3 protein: CASSYSRDGGGTEAFF
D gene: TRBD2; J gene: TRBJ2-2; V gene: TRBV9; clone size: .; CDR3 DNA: TGTGCCAGCAGCACCAGGTCAGCGGGAGGGGGCACCGGGGAGCTGTTTTTT; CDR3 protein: CASSTRSAGGGTGELFF